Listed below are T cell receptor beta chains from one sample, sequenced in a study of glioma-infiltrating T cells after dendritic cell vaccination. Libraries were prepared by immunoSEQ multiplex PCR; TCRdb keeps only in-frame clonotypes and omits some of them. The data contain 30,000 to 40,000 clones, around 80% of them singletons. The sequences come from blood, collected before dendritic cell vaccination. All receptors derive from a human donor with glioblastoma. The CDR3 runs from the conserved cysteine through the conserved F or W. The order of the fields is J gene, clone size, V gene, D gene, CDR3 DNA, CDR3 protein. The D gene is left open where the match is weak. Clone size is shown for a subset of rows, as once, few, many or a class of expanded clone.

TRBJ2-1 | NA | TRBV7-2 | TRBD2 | TGTGCCAGCAGCTTCGGGGGGGAGCAGTTCTTC | CASSFGGEQFF
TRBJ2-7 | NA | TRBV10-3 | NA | TGTGCCATCAGGACGGGGTTTGGCGAGCAGTACTTC | CAIRTGFGEQYF
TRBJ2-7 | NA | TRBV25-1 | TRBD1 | TGTGCCAGCAGGGGACAGGCGTTAAGTTACGAGCAGTACTTC | CASRGQALSYEQYF
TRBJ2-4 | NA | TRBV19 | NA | TGTGCCAGTAGTATTCTTCGACTGCAGTCGGCCAAAAACATTCAGTACTTC | CASSILRLQSAKNIQYF
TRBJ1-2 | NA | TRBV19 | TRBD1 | TGTGCCAGTATTCCACAGGGGACCGTCTATGGCTACACCTTC | CASIPQGTVYGYTF
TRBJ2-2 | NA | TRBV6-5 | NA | TGTGCCAGCAGCTCGGGCACCGGGGAGCTGTTTTTT | CASSSGTGELFF
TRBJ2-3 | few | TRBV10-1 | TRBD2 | TGCGCCAGCAGTGAGGGGGGACTAGCGGGCAGCACAGATACGCAGTATTTT | CASSEGGLAGSTDTQYF
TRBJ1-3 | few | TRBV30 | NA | TGTGCCTGGAGCGCGGACAGCCAACTCTCTGGAAACACCATATATTTT | CAWSADSQLSGNTIYF
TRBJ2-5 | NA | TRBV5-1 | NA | TGCGCCAGCAGCCCACGAGGGGAGACCCAGTACTTC | CASSPRGETQYF
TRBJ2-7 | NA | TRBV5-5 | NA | TGTGCCAGCAGCTTGAACTTCTACGAGCAGTACTTC | CASSLNFYEQYF
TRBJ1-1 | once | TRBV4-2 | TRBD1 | TGTGCCAGCAGCCTTAAGGGACAGGGTGAATTTGAAGCTTTCTTT | CASSLKGQGEFEAFF
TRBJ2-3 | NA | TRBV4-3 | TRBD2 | TGCGCCAGCAGTTGGACTAGCGGCGATACGCAGTATTTT | CASSWTSGDTQYF
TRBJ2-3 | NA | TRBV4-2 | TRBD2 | TGTGCCAGCAGCCGGCTAGCGGGGGCAACAGATACGCAGTATTTT | CASSRLAGATDTQYF
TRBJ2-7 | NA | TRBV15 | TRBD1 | TGTGCCACCAGCACTAACCAGGGACAGAGCTACGAGCAGTACTTC | CATSTNQGQSYEQYF
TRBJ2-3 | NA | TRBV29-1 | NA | TGCAGCGTTGGGGGCAGGGCAAGCCCCGATACGCAGTATTTT | CSVGGRASPDTQYF
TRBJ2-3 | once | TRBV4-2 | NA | TGTGCCAGCAGCGGAACCCCGCGGGGCGGGGAAATCACAGATGATACGCAGTATTTT | CASSGTPRGGEITDDTQYF
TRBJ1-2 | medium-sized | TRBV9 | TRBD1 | TGTGCCAGCAGCGCGTTCCTCCGGGACAGCCCTTATGGCTACACCTTC | CASSAFLRDSPYGYTF